This T cell receptor beta chain is drawn from a study of identical twins. Findings and limits, study-wide: Low generation probability was overrepresented in out-of-frame alpha sequences shared by twins.

This clonotype was recorded many times. The antigen is unknown. Germline-derived CDR1 and CDR2 are MNHEY and SVGAGI. The CDR3 extends over 14 amino acids. J gave up 5 bases and V 7 bases, and 9 bases lay outside the gene matches. MiXCR was run by TCRdb on the 5' RACE reads, yielding one entry per CDR3 protein. The table lists 1.5 million to 2 million distinct CDR3 sequences, 32% of them singletons. The sequence was obtained from a newborn girl in good health. This sequence joins TRBV6-5 and TRBJ1-2; 8 positions match TRBD1. The specimen sequenced was cord blood. The CDR3 DNA reads TGTGCCAGCACAAACGGACAGGGAGGGTATGGCTACACCTTC. Translated: CASTNGQGGYGYTF.